The sequence of this TCR beta chain was determined in a study of shared clonotypes between healthy human individuals. CDR3 length equals 12 residues. Between the trimmed V and J ends, which lost 7 bases and 7 bases, there was a span of 16 bases. Germline assignment: CDR1 SQVTM and CDR2 ANQGSEA. A note on this clone: The antigen remains unidentified.

It was around 220 ng DNA, around 32,000 T cell genomes, that sorted-subset replicate PCRs used. The table came from immunoSEQ multiplex PCR; TCRdb's copy has only in-frame clones and leaves some out. The repertoire holds 2 million to 2.5 million clones, with around 93% as singletons. Division of CD4+ cells produced a CD45RA+ naive subset and a CD45RA-negative memory subset. Findings and caveats of the study: An expected dependence of interdonor clonotype sharing on sequencing depth was noted.

This receptor was taken from a man between 18 and 29 years old in good health. Some clones in this sample may be carry-over from other donors' samples. The sequencing input was naive CD4+ T cells from PBMCs. Subset here: CD45RA+ positively selected. The genes are TRBV29-1 and TRBJ1-2, with D perhaps matching TRBD1 (5 bases). In nucleotides, the CDR3 is TGCAGCGCCCGATCAGGGAGCAGTGGCTACACCTTC. As protein: CSARSGSSGYTF.